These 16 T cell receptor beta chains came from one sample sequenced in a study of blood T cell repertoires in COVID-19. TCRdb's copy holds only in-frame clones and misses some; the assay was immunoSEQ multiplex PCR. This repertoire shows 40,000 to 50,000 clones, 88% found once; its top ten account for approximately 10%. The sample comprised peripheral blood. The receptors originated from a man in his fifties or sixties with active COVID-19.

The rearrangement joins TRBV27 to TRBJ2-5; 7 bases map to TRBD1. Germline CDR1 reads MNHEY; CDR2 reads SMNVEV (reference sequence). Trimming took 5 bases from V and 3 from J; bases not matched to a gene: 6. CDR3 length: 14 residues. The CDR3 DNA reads TGTGCCAGCAGTCCAAGGGGGACAGAAGAGACCCAGTACTTC. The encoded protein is CASSPRGTEETQYF.

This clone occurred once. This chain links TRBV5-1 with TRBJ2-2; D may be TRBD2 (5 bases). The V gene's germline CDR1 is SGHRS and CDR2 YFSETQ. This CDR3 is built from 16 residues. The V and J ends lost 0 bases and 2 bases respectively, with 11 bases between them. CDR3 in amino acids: CASSLASGRNTGELFF. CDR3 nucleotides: TGCGCCAGCAGCTTGGCCAGTGGGAGAAACACCGGGGAGCTGTTTTTT.

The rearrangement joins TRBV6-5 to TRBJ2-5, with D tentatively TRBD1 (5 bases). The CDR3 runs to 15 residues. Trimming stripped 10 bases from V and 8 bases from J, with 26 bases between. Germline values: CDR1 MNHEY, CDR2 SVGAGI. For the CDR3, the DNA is TGTGCCACCGCCCCAACGACAGCCAGCATAGGTACCCAGTACTTC. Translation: CATAPTTASIGTQYF.

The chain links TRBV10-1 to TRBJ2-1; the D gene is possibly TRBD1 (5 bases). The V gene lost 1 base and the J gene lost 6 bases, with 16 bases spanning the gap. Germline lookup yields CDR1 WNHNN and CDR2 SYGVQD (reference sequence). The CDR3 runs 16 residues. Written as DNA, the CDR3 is TGCGCCAGCAGTGAGTTGACAGAACCCCTCGGCAATGAGCAGTTCTTC. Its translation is CASSELTEPLGNEQFF.

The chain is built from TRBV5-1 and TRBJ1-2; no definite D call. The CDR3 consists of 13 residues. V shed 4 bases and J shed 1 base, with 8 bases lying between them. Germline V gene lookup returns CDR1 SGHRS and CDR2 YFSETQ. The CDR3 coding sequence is TGCGCCAGCAGCCGGGTCCGTAACTATGGCTACACCTTC. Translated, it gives CASSRVRNYGYTF.

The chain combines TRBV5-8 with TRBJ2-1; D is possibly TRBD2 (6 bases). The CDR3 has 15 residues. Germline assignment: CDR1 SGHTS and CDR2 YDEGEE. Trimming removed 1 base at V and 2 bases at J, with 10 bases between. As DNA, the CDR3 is TGTGCCAGCAGCTTGTTGGGCGGGACCTACAATGAGCAGTTCTTC. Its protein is CASSLLGGTYNEQFF.

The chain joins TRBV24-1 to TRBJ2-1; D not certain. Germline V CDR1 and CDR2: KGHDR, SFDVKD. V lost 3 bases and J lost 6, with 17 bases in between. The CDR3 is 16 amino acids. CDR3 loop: CATSDNSLEKVNEQFF. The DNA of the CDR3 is TGTGCCACCAGTGATAATAGCCTAGAGAAGGTCAATGAGCAGTTCTTC.

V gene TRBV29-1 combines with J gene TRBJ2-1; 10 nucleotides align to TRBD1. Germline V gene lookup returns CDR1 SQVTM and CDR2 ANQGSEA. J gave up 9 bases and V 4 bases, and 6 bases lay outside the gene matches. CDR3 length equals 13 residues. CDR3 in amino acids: CSVGGTGVSEQFF. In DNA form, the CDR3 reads TGCAGCGTTGGAGGGACAGGGGTTAGTGAGCAGTTCTTC.

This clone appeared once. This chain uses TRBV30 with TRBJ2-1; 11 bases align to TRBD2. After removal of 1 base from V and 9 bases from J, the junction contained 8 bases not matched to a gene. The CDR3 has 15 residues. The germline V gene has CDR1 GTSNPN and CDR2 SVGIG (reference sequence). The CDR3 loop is CAWSGLAGGGSEQFF. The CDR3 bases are TGTGCCTGGAGTGGGCTAGCGGGAGGTGGTAGTGAGCAGTTCTTC.

CDR3 sequence reads: CASSQGWSAQYF. CDR3 bases: TGTGCCAGCAGCCAAGGGTGGAGTGCCCAGTACTTC. The rearrangement joins TRBV3-1 (or the pseudogene TRBV3-2) to TRBJ2-5; D gene uncertain. Germline values: CDR1 LGHDT, CDR2 YNNKEL (reference sequence). This CDR3 is 12 amino acids long. Trimming cost V 1 base and J 9 bases, with 9 bases left between them.

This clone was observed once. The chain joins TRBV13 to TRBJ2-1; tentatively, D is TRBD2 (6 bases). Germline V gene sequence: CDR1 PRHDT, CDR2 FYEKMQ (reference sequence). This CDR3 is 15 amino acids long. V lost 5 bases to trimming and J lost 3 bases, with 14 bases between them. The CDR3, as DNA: TGTGCCAGCAGCCACAGAAACGGGGGCTACAATGAGCAGTTCTTC. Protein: CASSHRNGGYNEQFF. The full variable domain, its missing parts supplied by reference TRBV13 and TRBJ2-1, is AAGVIQSPRHLIKEKRETATLKCYPIPRHDTVYWYQQGPGQDPQFLISFYEKMQSDKGSIPDRFSAQQFSDYHSELNMSSLELGDSALYFCASSHRNGGYNEQFFGPGTRLTVL.

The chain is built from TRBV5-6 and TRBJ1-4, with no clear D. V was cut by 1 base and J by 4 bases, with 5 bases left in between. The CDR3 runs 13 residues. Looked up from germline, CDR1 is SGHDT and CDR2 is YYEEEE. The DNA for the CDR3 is TGTGCCAGCAGCTTGACGGTTAATGAAAAACTGTTTTTT. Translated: CASSLTVNEKLFF.

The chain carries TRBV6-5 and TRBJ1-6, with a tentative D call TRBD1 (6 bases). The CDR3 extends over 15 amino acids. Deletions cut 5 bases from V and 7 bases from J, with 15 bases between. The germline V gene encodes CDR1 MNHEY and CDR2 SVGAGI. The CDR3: CASSQRSGENSPLHF. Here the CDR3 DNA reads TGTGCCAGCAGTCAGCGCTCAGGGGAAAATTCACCCCTCCACTTT.

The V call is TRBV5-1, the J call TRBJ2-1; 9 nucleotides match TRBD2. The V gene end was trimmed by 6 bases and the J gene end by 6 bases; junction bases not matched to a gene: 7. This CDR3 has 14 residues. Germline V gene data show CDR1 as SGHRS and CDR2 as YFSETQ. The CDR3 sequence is CASTLTSGSNEQFF. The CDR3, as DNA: TGCGCCAGCACCCTGACTAGCGGCTCCAATGAGCAGTTCTTC.

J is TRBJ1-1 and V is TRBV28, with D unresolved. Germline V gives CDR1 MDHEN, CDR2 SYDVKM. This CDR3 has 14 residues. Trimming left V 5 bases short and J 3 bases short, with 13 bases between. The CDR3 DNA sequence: TGTGCCAGCAGTCCTGGCGGGAGGTACACTGAAGCTTTCTTT. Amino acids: CASSPGGRYTEAFF.

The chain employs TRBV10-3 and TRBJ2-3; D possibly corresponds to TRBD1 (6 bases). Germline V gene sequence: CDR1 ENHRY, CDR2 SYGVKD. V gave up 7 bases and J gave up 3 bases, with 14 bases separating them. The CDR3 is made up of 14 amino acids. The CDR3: CAINARGLTDTQYF. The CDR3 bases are TGTGCCATCAATGCCAGGGGTTTAACAGATACGCAGTATTTT.